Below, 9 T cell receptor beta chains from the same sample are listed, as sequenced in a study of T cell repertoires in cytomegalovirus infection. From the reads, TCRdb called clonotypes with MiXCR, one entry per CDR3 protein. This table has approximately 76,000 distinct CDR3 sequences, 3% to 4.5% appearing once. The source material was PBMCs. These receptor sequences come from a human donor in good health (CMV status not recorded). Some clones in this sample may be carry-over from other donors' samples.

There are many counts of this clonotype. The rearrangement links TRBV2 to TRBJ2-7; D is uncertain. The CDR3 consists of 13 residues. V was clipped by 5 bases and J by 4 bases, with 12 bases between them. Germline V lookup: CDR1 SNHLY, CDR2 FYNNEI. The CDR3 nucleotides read TGTGCCAGCAGTCCGCTAGAAGATTACGAGCAGTACTTC. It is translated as CASSPLEDYEQYF. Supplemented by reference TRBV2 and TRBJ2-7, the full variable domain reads EPEVTQTPSHQVTQMGQEVILRCVPISNHLYFYWYRQILGQKVEFLVSFYNNEISEKSEIFDDQFSVERPDGSNFTLKIRSTKLEDSAMYFCASSPLEDYEQYFGPGTRLTVT.

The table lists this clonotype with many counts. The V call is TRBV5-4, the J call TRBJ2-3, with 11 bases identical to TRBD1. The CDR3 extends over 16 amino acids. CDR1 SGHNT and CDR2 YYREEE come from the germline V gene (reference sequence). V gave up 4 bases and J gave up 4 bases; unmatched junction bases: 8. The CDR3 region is CASSDPGQGASDTQYF. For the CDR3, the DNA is TGTGCCAGCAGCGACCCCGGACAGGGGGCGTCAGATACGCAGTATTTT.

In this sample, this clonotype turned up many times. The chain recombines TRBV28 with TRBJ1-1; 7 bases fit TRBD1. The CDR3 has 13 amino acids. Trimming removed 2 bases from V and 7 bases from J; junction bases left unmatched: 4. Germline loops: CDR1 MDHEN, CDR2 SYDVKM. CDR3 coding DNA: TGTGCCAGCAGTTTAGGGACAGCCCGTGAAGCTTTCTTT. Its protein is CASSLGTAREAFF.

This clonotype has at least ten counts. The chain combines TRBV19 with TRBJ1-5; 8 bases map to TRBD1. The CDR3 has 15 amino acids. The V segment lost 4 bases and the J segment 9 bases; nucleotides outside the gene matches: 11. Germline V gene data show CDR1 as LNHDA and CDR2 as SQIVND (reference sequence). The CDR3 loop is CASSREDRGIRPQHF. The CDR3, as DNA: TGTGCCAGTAGTAGGGAAGACAGGGGAATTAGGCCCCAGCATTTT.

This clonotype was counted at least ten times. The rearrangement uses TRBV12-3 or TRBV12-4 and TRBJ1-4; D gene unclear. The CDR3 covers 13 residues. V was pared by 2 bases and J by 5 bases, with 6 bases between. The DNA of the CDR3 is TGTGCCAGCAGTTTATCCTCGAATGAAAAACTGTTTTTT. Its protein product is CASSLSSNEKLFF.

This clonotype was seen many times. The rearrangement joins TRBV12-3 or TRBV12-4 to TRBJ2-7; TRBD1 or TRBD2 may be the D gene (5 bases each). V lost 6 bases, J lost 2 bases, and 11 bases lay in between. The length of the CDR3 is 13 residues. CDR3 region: CASRRGTAYEQYF. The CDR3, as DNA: TGTGCCAGCAGGAGGGGCACCGCCTACGAGCAGTACTTC.

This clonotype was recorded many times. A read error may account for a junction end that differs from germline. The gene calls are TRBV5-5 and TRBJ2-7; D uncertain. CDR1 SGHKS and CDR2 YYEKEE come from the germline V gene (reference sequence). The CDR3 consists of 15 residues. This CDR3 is CVSSLSYTLPYEQYF. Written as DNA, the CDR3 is TGTGTCAGCAGCTTGTCGTATACTCTTCCCTACGAGCAGTACTTC.

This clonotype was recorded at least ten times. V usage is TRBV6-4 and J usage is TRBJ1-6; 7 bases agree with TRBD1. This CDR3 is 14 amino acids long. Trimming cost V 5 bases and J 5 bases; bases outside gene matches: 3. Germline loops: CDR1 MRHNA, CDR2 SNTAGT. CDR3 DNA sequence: TGTGCCAGCAGTTCTGGGACAGATAATTCACCCCTCCACTTT. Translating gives CASSSGTDNSPLHF.

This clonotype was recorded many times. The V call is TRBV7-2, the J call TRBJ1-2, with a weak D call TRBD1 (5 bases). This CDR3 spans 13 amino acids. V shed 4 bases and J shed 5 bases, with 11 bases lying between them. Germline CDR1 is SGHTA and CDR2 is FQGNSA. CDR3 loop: CASSSRQLYGYTF. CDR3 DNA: TGTGCCAGCAGCTCCCGACAGCTTTATGGCTACACCTTC. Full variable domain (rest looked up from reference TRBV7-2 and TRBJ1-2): GAGVSQSPSNKVTEKGKDVELRCDPISGHTALYWYRQSLGQGLEFLIYFQGNSAPDKSGLPSDRFSAERTGGSVSTLTIQRTQQEDSAVYLCASSSRQLYGYTFGSGTRLTVV.